What follows are 24 T cell receptor beta chains derived from one specimen sequenced in a study of T cells after yellow fever vaccination. TCRdb re-called the 5' RACE reads with MiXCR, one entry per CDR3 protein. Here the sample spans a few hundred thousand distinct CDR3 sequences, 6.9% being singletons. Material: CD4+ T cells sorted from PBMCs, obtained 15 days after the yellow fever booster vaccination. The receptors were gathered from a man aged 25 to 45 who received the YFV17D yellow fever vaccine.

J is TRBJ2-1 and V is TRBV10-1; 8 bases match TRBD2. CDR3 length: 16 amino acids. Trimming removed 2 bases from V and 5 bases from J; junction bases left unmatched: 8. The germline V gene encodes CDR1 WNHNN and CDR2 SYGVQD (reference sequence). CDR3: CASSERSGRRDNEQFF. The DNA of the CDR3 is TGCGCCAGCAGTGAGAGAAGCGGGAGAAGAGACAATGAGCAGTTCTTC.

This clonotype was seen at least ten times. V and J are TRBV5-5 and TRBJ2-5, with D possibly TRBD2 on 6 matching bases. The CDR3 has 15 amino acids. Germline assignment: CDR1 SGHKS and CDR2 YYEKEE (reference sequence). Trimming took 4 bases from V and 3 from J, leaving 16 bases between them. This chain's CDR3 is CASSHTGTPEETQYF. The CDR3 bases are TGTGCCAGCAGCCATACCGGGACTCCAGAAGAGACCCAGTACTTC.

This clonotype was found a few times. V and J are TRBV10-2 and TRBJ2-1, with TRBD1 as a possible D gene (6 bases). CDR1 WSHSY and CDR2 SAAADI come from the germline V gene. Trimming pared 3 bases from V and 5 bases from J, leaving 8 bases between. This CDR3 contains 13 residues. In nucleotides, the CDR3 is TGCGCCAGCAGTGATGAGGGGGACAATGAGCAGTTCTTC. Residues: CASSDEGDNEQFF.

This clonotype was counted ten times or more. The rearrangement links TRBV12-3 or TRBV12-4 to TRBJ1-4, with TRBD1 as a possible D gene (5 bases). The CDR3 totals 14 residues. V was cut by 5 bases and J by 0 bases, with 7 bases left in between. The CDR3, as DNA: TGTGCCAGCAGTCGGGACTCAACTAATGAAAAACTGTTTTTT. It specifies CASSRDSTNEKLFF.

In this sample, this clonotype turned up many times. The chain is built from TRBV6-1 and TRBJ2-5; 8 bases are shared with TRBD2. Germline CDR1 reads MNHNS; CDR2 reads SASEGT. J gave up 6 bases and V 5 bases, and 8 bases lay outside the gene matches. The CDR3 covers 14 residues. CDR3 sequence reads: CASSLGGTSKTQYF. CDR3 nucleotide sequence: TGTGCCAGCAGTCTAGGAGGGACTAGTAAGACCCAGTACTTC.

V and J are TRBV28 and TRBJ1-3; maybe TRBD1 (5 bases). The V gene's germline CDR1 is MDHEN and CDR2 SYDVKM. Trimming stripped 8 bases from V and 0 bases from J, with 17 bases between. CDR3 length: 16 residues. The CDR3 sequence: CASSRQGPRSGNTIYF. Written as DNA, the CDR3 is TGTGCCAGCTCCCGTCAGGGTCCCCGCTCTGGAAACACCATATATTTT.

This clonotype was detected ten times or more. The V and J genes are TRBV20-1 and TRBJ2-3, with 10 bases aligning to TRBD2. The CDR3 covers 15 residues. CDR1 is DFQATT and CDR2 is SNEGSKA in the germline V gene (reference sequence). V gave up 5 bases and J gave up 10 bases; unmatched junction bases: 15. The chain's CDR3 is CSAHRSSGRLYSQYF. CDR3 DNA sequence: TGCAGTGCTCATCGCAGTAGCGGGAGGCTCTATTCGCAGTATTTT.

The V and J genes are TRBV7-9 and TRBJ2-7; TRBD2 matches at 14 bases. This CDR3 region has 17 residues. CDR1 and CDR2 (germline): SEHNR, FQNEAQ (reference sequence). Trimming took 2 bases from V and 6 from J; bases not matched to a gene: 9. The CDR3 loop reads CASSLSSGLAGVGEQYF. The CDR3 region has the DNA TGTGCCAGCAGCTTATCATCGGGACTAGCGGGAGTAGGCGAGCAGTACTTC.

This clonotype showed up just a few times. The chain joins TRBV13 to TRBJ2-7; tentative D call: TRBD1 (5 bases). Germline V gives CDR1 PRHDT, CDR2 FYEKMQ (reference sequence). CDR3 length: 15 residues. V lost 5 bases and J lost 4, with 18 bases in between. CDR3 residues: CASSLFNGQPYEQYF. CDR3 sequence (DNA): TGTGCCAGCAGCCTATTCAATGGACAACCTTACGAGCAGTACTTC.

V usage is TRBV5-8 and J usage is TRBJ1-1; possible D gene TRBD1, 5 bases. This CDR3 region has 10 residues. CDR1 is SGHTS and CDR2 is YDEGEE in the germline V gene. V dropped 4 bases and J dropped 14 bases, with 12 bases sitting between them. The CDR3 loop is CASSPGLLFF. CDR3 nucleotide sequence: TGTGCCAGCAGCCCGGGGCTCCTCTTCTTT.

This clonotype was observed a handful of times. The chain uses TRBV2 and TRBJ2-5; D gene uncertain. The CDR3 is made up of 14 amino acids. Germline assignment: CDR1 SNHLY and CDR2 FYNNEI. Deletions cut 6 bases from V and 5 bases from J, with 16 bases between. CDR3 sequence: CASRLLTSRETQYF. CDR3 DNA: TGTGCCAGCAGGCTCTTGACGTCCAGGGAGACCCAGTACTTC.

The chain uses TRBV5-4 and TRBJ1-2; perhaps TRBD1 as D (5 bases). CDR3 size: 13 residues. Trimming stripped 2 bases from V and 8 bases from J, with 13 bases between. Germline values: CDR1 SGHNT, CDR2 YYREEE (reference sequence). This chain's CDR3 is CASSFASGGGYTF. In nucleotides, the CDR3 is TGTGCCAGCAGCTTCGCGTCCGGGGGAGGCTACACCTTC.

On this clonotype itself: It may be a read error: a sequence one base away is much more abundant. This chain connects TRBV7-3 to TRBJ2-3; no definite D call. This CDR3 has 16 amino acids. The V and J ends lost 5 bases and 2 bases respectively, with 17 bases between them. CDR1 and CDR2 (germline): SGHTA, FQGTGA. The DNA for the CDR3 is TGTGCCAGCAGCCCCACTCATATGCGGAACACAGATACGCAGTATTTT. Translating gives CASSPTHMRNTDTQYF.

This clonotype was found a few times. The chain couples TRBV5-4 to TRBJ2-5; D may be TRBD1 or TRBD2 (5 bases each). From germline, CDR1 is SGHNT and CDR2 YYREEE (reference sequence). V was pared by 4 bases and J by 5 bases, with 15 bases between. The CDR3 is made up of 14 amino acids. As DNA, the CDR3 is TGTGCCAGCAGCATAGGGGACCCGGCGGAGACCCAGTACTTC. Translated, it gives CASSIGDPAETQYF.

In this sample, this clonotype turned up many times. V and J are TRBV7-2 and TRBJ2-2, with D hard to call. V was clipped by 1 base and J by 4 bases, with 13 bases between them. This CDR3 is 16 amino acids long. From germline, CDR1 is SGHTA and CDR2 FQGNSA. The CDR3 bases are TGTGCCAGCAGCTTAGTTCCCTTAAAGTCCACCGGGGAGCTGTTTTTT. Residues: CASSLVPLKSTGELFF.

The chain has TRBV20-1 and TRBJ2-3; 13 bases are a match to TRBD2. The CDR3 spans 18 residues. Germline values: CDR1 DFQATT, CDR2 SNEGSKA (reference sequence). V shed 3 bases and J 2 bases; nucleotides not matched to a gene: 11. The CDR3 DNA follows: TGCAGTGCTAGTCCGTTTCTTGGGACTAGCGGGAACACAGATACGCAGTATTTT. This gives the protein CSASPFLGTSGNTDTQYF.

This clonotype has more than one count but fewer than ten. V and J are TRBV5-4 and TRBJ2-3; TRBD2 agrees at 8 bases. Germline CDR1 SGHNT, CDR2 YYREEE (reference sequence). V was pared by 2 bases and J by 2 bases, with 16 bases of the junction left unmatched. The CDR3 length is 19 residues. The DNA for the CDR3 is TGTGCCAGCAGCTTATACCCCTACCCGGGACTAGGACACACAGATACGCAGTATTTT. This codes for CASSLYPYPGLGHTDTQYF.

In its sample, this clonotype was seen a few times. This chain links TRBV24-1 with TRBJ2-1; D tentatively reads TRBD1 or TRBD2 (5 bases each). With 7 bases removed from V and 6 bases from J, the gap between germline ends came to 9 bases. Germline-derived CDR1 and CDR2 are KGHDR and SFDVKD. CDR3 length: 12 amino acids. In DNA, the CDR3 is TGTGCCACCAGGGGTGGGGGCAATGAGCAGTTCTTC. Residues: CATRGGGNEQFF.

This clonotype was detected many times. This chain joins TRBV20-1 and TRBJ2-1, with 7 bases lining up with TRBD2. This CDR3 is built from 15 residues. Germline CDR1 DFQATT, CDR2 SNEGSKA (reference sequence). The V and J ends lost 3 bases and 0 bases, in that order; junction bases with no gene match: 5. In nucleotides, the CDR3 is TGCAGTGCTAGCCGGGACTACTCCTCCTACAATGAGCAGTTCTTC. Its protein product is CSASRDYSSYNEQFF.

This clonotype showed up just a few times. The chain is built from TRBV6-5 and TRBJ2-7, with 8 bases fitting TRBD1. This CDR3 is 14 amino acids long. The germline gives CDR1 MNHEY, CDR2 SVGAGI. With V trimmed by 5 bases and J by 4 bases, 7 bases remained unmatched. This chain's CDR3 is CASSRSGTGYEQYF. DNA for the CDR3: TGTGCCAGCAGTCGCTCGGGGACAGGTTACGAGCAGTACTTC.

The CDR3 nucleotides read TGTGCCACCAGCAGGGACTTGATCTCCTACGAGCAGTACTTC. Amino acids: CATSRDLISYEQYF. This chain uses TRBV15 with TRBJ2-7, with a possible D match to TRBD2 (5 bases). V was cut by 3 bases and J by 0 bases, with 9 bases left in between. The germline gives CDR1 LNHNV, CDR2 YYDKDF (reference sequence). This CDR3 contains 14 residues.

The chain recombines TRBV10-3 with TRBJ2-3; 8 nucleotides agree with TRBD1. The CDR3 spans 15 residues. Looked up from germline, CDR1 is ENHRY and CDR2 is SYGVKD. Losses at the gene ends were 2 bases for V and 5 bases for J; bases not matched to a gene: 6. CDR3 sequence reads: CAISERQGPEDTQYF. The DNA for the CDR3 is TGTGCCATCAGTGAGAGACAGGGGCCTGAAGATACGCAGTATTTT.

This sequence joins TRBV7-9 and TRBJ2-1, with D possibly being TRBD1 (5 bases). Looked up from germline, CDR1 is SEHNR and CDR2 is FQNEAQ (reference sequence). This CDR3 has 12 residues. Trimming left V 5 bases short and J 9 bases short, with 11 bases between. The CDR3 region is CASSPGFGEQFF. In DNA form, the CDR3 reads TGTGCCAGCAGCCCAGGGTTTGGTGAGCAGTTCTTC.

CDR3 sequence (DNA): TGTGCCAGCTCACCACGATTAGCGGGACCCTACGAGCAGTACTTC. This gives the protein CASSPRLAGPYEQYF. The genes are TRBV18 and TRBJ2-7; the match to TRBD2 covers 8 bases. This CDR3 comprises 15 residues. Germline CDR1 is KGHSH and CDR2 is LQKENI. V dropped 1 base and J dropped 2; count of bases not matched to a gene: 4. The full variable domain, with the rest looked up from reference TRBV18 and TRBJ2-7, is NAGVMQNPRHLVRRRGQEARLRCSPMKGHSHVYWYRQLPEEGLKFMVYLQKENIIDESGMPKERFSAEFPKEGPSILRIQQVVRGDSAAYFCASSPRLAGPYEQYFGPGTRLTVT.